The entry below describes one T cell receptor beta chain. Sequenced by immunoSEQ multiplex PCR; TCRdb stores in-frame clones only, minus some. This sample yields tens of thousands of clones, of which around 87% are seen a single time; more than 15% belongs to the top ten. The record originates from a study of control samples from healthy donors and cancer patients. There are 15 residues in the CDR3. V shed 5 bases, J shed 6 bases, and the junction held 6 bases outside the gene matches. The V gene's germline CDR1 is SGHAT and CDR2 FQNNGV. The chain couples TRBV11-2 to TRBJ1-5, with TRBD1 identical over 11 bases. The sequence was collected from a man between 50 and 59 years old in good health. The sequenced sample consisted of blood. The CDR3 sequence: CASSPGTGGVQPQHF. CDR3 DNA: TGTGCCAGCAGCCCTGGGACAGGGGGGGTTCAGCCCCAGCATTTT. The full variable domain, rest sourced from reference TRBV11-2 and TRBJ1-5, is EAGVAQSPRYKIIEKRQSVAFWCNPISGHATLYWYQQILGQGPKLLIQFQNNGVVDDSQLPKDRFSAERLKGVDSTLKIQPAKLEDSAVYLCASSPGTGGVQPQHFGDGTRLSIL.